This T cell receptor beta chain was profiled in a study of blood T cell repertoires in COVID-19. On the study more broadly: Sample material is recorded as cDNA or gDNA derived from T cells, B-cell-depleted T cells, or PBMCs.

Clones were read by immunoSEQ multiplex PCR, and TCRdb kept only the in-frame ones, dropping some. The table includes just over 300,000 clones, 87% detected once. V shed 4 bases and J shed 4 bases, with 14 bases lying between them. CDR3 size: 14 residues. Germline V gene lookup returns CDR1 MGHRA and CDR2 YSYEKL. Everyone who took part was about 18 to 90 years old, and they came from about 25 US areas. Material: PBMCs or T cells enriched from blood (not recorded which). This clonotype was sampled from a woman aged 18-29 years who had recovered from COVID-19. V usage is TRBV4-1 and J usage is TRBJ2-7; D is unclear. CDR3 sequence: CASSLRESQYEQYF. DNA of the CDR3: TGCGCCAGCAGCCTAAGAGAGTCCCAATACGAGCAGTACTTC.